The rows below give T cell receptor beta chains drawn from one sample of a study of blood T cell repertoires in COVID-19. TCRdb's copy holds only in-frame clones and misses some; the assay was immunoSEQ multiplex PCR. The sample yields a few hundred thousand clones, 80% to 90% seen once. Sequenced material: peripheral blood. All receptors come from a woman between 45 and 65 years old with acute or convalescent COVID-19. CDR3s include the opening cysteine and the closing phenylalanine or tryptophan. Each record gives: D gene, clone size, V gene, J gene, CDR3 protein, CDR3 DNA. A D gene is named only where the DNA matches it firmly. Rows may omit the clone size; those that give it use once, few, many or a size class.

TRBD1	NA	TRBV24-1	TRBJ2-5	CATSETGQGRRETQYF	TGTGCCACCAGTGAAACCGGACAGGGGAGGCGGGAGACCCAGTACTTC
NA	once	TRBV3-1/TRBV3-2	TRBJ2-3	CASSQDSSTDTQYF	TGTGCCAGCAGCCAAGACTCTAGCACAGATACGCAGTATTTT
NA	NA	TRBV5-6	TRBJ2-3	CASSPTGRGDTQYF	TGTGCCAGCAGCCCCACAGGGAGAGGAGATACGCAGTATTTT
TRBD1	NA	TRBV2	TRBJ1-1	CASSERQGKWDTEAFF	TGTGCCAGCAGTGAAAGACAGGGTAAATGGGACACTGAAGCTTTCTTT
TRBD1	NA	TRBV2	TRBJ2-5	CASSGWDREQETQYF	TGTGCCAGCAGTGGATGGGACAGGGAACAAGAGACCCAGTACTTC
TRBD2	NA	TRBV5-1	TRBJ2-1	CASSEIGGSSYNEQFF	TGCGCCAGCAGCGAAATCGGGGGGAGCTCCTACAATGAGCAGTTCTTC
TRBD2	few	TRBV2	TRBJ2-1	CASSGTSGLKGEQFF	TGTGCCAGCAGTGGGACTAGCGGGCTAAAGGGTGAGCAGTTCTTC
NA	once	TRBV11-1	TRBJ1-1	CASSVEGVTEAFF	TGTGCCAGCAGCGTGGAGGGAGTGACTGAAGCTTTCTTT
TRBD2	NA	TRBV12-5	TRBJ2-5	CASGLPSGGDGETQYF	TGTGCTAGTGGTTTGCCCTCCGGGGGGGACGGGGAGACCCAGTACTTC
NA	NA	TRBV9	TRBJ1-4	CASSEGDRNEKLFF	TGTGCCAGCAGCGAGGGAGACAGGAATGAAAAACTGTTTTTT
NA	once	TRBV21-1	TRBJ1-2	CASNWRDRGYTF	TGTGCCAGCAACTGGAGGGACAGGGGTTACACCTTC
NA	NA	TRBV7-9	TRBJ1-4	CASSLRAGEKLFF	TGTGCCAGCAGCTTACGGGCGGGTGAAAAACTGTTTTTT
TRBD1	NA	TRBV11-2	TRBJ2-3	CASSPQGWTDTQYF	TGTGCCAGCAGCCCACAGGGGTGGACAGATACGCAGTATTTT
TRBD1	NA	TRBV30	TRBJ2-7	CAFTGGNYEQYF	TGTGCCTTTACAGGGGGGAACTACGAGCAGTACTTC
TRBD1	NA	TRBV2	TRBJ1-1	CASSADRDTEAFF	TGTGCCAGCAGCGCGGACAGGGACACTGAAGCTTTCTTT
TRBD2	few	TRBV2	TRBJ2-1	CASSQPGLAFQFF	TGTGCCAGCAGCCAACCGGGACTAGCGTTTCAGTTCTTC
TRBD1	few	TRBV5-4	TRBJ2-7	CASSAGTAYEQYF	TGTGCCAGCAGCGCCGGGACAGCCTACGAGCAGTACTTC
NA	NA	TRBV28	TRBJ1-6	CASSSVGDGNSPLHF	TGTGCCAGCAGTTCCGTCGGGGATGGAAATTCACCCCTCCACTTT
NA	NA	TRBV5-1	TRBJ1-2	CASSPGVGYGYTF	TGCGCCAGCAGCCCGGGGGTAGGCTATGGCTACACCTTC
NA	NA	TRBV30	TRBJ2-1	CAWSWTSLWGEQFF	TGTGCCTGGAGTTGGACTTCCCTTTGGGGTGAGCAGTTCTTC
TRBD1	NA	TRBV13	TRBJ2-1	CASSRRDSYNEQFF	TGTGCCAGCAGCCGACGGGACAGTTACAATGAGCAGTTCTTC
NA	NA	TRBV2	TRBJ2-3	CASRVDRNTDTQYF	TGTGCCAGCAGGGTGGACAGAAACACAGATACGCAGTATTTT
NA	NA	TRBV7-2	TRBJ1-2	CASSRSWTEGYGYTF	TGTGCCAGCAGCCGCTCGTGGACGGAGGGATATGGCTACACCTTC
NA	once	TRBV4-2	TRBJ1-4	CASSPRRAGGGKLFF	TGTGCCAGCAGCCCCAGGAGGGCCGGGGGGGGAAAACTGTTTTTT
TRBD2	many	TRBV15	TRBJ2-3	CATSRDRAGAADTQYF	TGTGCCACCAGCAGAGATCGCGCGGGAGCTGCAGATACGCAGTATTTT
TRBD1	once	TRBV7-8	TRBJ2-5	CASSRGQGQETQYF	TGTGCCAGCAGCCGGGGACAGGGACAAGAGACCCAGTACTTC
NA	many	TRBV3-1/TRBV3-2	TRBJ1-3	CASSQGVSGNTIYF	TGTGCCAGCAGCCAGGGCGTCTCTGGAAACACCATATATTTT
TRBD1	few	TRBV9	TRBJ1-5	CASSSGTGGGQPQHF	TGTGCCAGCAGCTCAGGGACAGGGGGCGGACAGCCCCAGCATTTT
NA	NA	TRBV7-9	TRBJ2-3	CASSLEAAGTDTQYF	TGTGCCAGCAGCTTAGAAGCGGCGGGCACAGATACGCAGTATTTT
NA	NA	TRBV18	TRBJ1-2	CASSPPIGSDYGYTF	TGTGCCAGCTCACCACCGATCGGGTCGGACTATGGCTACACCTTC
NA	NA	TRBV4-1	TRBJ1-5	CASSPLPVPYSNQPQHF	TGCGCCAGCAGCCCCCTCCCTGTCCCGTATAGCAATCAGCCCCAGCATTTT
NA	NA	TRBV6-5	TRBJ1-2	CASRLGQNYGYTF	TGTGCCAGCAGACTAGGACAGAACTATGGCTACACCTTC
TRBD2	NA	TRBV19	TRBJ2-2	CASSFLAGGELFF	TGTGCCAGTAGTTTTCTAGCGGGCGGGGAGCTGTTTTTT
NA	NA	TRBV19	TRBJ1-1	CASKRGGSGTEAFF	TGTGCCAGTAAAAGGGGGGGCTCGGGCACTGAAGCTTTCTTT
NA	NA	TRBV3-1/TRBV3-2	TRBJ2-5	CASSQLGQETQYF	TGTGCCAGCAGCCAACTAGGACAAGAGACCCAGTACTTC
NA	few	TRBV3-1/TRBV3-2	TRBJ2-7	CASSQEGAQYF	TGTGCCAGCAGCCAAGAAGGGGCCCAGTACTTC
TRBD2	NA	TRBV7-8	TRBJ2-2	CASSLTSVANTGELFF	TGTGCCAGCAGCTTGACTAGCGTCGCGAACACCGGGGAGCTGTTTTTT
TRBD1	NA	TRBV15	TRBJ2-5	CATSRDLGDRVETQYF	TGTGCCACCAGCAGAGATTTGGGGGACAGGGTCGAGACCCAGTACTTC
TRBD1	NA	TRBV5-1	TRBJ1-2	CASSSEQGAYGYTF	TGCGCCAGCAGCTCGGAACAGGGGGCATATGGCTACACCTTC
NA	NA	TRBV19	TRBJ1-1	CASSLYGVNTEAFF	TGTGCCAGTAGTCTCTACGGGGTGAACACTGAAGCTTTCTTT
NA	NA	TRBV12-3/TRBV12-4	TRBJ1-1	CASSFREATEAFF	TGTGCCAGCAGTTTTCGAGAGGCCACTGAAGCTTTCTTT
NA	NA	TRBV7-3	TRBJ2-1	CASSLTTDSYNEQFF	TGTGCCAGCAGCTTAACGACAGACTCCTACAATGAGCAGTTCTTC
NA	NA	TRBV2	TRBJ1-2	CASSAAGYGYTF	TGTGCCAGCAGTGCGGCGGGGTATGGCTACACCTTC
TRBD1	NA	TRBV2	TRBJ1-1	CASSLIDQGGVAFF	TGTGCCAGCAGCCTTATCGATCAGGGGGGAGTAGCTTTCTTT
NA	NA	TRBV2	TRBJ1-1	CASSAQGSDTEAFF	TGTGCCAGCAGTGCACAGGGTTCGGACACTGAAGCTTTCTTT
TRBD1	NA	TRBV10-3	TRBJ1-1	CAISEGGDRGYTEAFF	TGTGCCATCAGTGAAGGGGGCGATCGAGGGTACACTGAAGCTTTCTTT